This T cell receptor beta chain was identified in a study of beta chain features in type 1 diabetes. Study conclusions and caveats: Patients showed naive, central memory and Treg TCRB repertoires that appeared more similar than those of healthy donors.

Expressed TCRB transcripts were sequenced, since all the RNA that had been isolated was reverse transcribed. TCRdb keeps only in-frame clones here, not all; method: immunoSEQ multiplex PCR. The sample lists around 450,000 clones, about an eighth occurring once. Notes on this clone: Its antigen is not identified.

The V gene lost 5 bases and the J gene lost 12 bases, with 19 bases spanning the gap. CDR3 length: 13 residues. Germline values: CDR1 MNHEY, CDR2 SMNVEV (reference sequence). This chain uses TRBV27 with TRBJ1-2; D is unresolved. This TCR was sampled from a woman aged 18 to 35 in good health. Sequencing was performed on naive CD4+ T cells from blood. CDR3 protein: CASSPQLTSTHTF. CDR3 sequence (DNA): TGTGCCAGCAGTCCTCAGCTCACAAGCACTCACACCTTC.